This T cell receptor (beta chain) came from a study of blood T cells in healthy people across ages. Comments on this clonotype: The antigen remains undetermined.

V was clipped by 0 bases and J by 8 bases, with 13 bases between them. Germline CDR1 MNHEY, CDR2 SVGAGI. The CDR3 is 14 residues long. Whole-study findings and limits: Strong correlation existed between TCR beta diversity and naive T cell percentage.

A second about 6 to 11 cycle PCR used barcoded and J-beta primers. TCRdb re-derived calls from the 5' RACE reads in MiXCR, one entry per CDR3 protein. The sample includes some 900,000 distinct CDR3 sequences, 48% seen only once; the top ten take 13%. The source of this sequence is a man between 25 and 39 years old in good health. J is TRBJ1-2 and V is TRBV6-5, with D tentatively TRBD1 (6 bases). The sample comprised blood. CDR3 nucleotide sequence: TGTGCCAGCAGTTACTCAAACAGGGATAGCGGCTACACCTTC. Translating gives CASSYSNRDSGYTF.